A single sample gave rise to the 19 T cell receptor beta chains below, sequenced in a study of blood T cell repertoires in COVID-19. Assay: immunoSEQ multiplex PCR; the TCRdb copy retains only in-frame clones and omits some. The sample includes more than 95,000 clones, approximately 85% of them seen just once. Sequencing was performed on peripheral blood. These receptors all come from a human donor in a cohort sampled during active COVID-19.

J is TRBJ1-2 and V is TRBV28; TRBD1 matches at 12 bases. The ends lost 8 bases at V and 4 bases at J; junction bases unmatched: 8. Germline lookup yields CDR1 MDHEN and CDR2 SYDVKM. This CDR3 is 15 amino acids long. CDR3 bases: TGTGCCAGCCAGGGACAGGGGGCGAGGGGCTATGGCTACACCTTC. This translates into CASQGQGARGYGYTF.

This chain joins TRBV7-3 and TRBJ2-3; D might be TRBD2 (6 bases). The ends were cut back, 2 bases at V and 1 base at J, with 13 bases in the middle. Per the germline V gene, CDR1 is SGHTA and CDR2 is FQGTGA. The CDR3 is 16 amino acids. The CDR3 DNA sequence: TGTGCCAGCAGCTTATGGGGGGAGAAGGGCACAGATACGCAGTATTTT. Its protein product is CASSLWGEKGTDTQYF.

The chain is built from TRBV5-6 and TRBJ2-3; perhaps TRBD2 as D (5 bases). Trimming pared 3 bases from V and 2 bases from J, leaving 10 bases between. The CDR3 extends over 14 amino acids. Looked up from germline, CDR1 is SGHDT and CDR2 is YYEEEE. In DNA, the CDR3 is TGTGCCAGCAGCTGGACTGGAACCACAGATACGCAGTATTTT. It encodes CASSWTGTTDTQYF.

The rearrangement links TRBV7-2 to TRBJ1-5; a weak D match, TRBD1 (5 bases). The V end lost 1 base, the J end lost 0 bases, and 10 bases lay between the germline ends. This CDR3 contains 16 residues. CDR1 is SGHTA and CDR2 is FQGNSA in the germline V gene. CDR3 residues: CASSLDTGLSNQPQHF. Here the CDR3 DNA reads TGTGCCAGCAGCTTAGACACAGGTCTTAGCAATCAGCCCCAGCATTTT.

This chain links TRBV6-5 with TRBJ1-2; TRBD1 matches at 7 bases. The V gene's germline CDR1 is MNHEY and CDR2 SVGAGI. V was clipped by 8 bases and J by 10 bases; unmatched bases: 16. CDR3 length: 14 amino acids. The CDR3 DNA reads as TGTGCCAGCGGGCTAAGGGGGCGCCCTGCCCTCTACACCTTC. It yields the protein CASGLRGRPALYTF.

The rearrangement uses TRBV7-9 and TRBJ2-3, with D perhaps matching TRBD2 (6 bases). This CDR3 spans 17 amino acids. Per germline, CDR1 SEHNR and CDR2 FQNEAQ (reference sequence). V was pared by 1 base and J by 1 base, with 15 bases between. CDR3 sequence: CASSLGSAGSRTDTQYF. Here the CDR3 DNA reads TGTGCCAGCAGCTTAGGGTCGGCCGGGAGTCGCACAGATACGCAGTATTTT.

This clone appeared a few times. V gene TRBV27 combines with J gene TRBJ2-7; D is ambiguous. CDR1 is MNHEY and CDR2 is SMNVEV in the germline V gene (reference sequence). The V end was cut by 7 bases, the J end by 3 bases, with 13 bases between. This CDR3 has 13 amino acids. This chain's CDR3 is CASINPLSYEQYF. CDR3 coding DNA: TGTGCCAGCATTAATCCGCTCAGCTACGAGCAGTACTTC.

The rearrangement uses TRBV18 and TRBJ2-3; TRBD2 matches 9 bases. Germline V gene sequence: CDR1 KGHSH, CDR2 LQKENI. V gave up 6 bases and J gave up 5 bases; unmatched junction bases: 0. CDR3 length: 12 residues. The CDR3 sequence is CASSSGRDTQYF. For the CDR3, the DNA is TGTGCCAGCTCTAGCGGGAGAGATACGCAGTATTTT. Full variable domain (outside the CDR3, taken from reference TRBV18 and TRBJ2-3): NAGVMQNPRHLVRRRGQEARLRCSPMKGHSHVYWYRQLPEEGLKFMVYLQKENIIDESGMPKERFSAEFPKEGPSILRIQQVVRGDSAAYFCASSSGRDTQYFGPGTRLTVL.

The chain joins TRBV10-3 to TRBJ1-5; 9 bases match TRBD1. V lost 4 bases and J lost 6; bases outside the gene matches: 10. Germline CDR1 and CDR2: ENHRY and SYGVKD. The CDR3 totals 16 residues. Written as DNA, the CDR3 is TGTGCCATCAGTGCCACCGGGACAGGGTTAGGTCAGCCCCAGCATTTT. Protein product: CAISATGTGLGQPQHF.

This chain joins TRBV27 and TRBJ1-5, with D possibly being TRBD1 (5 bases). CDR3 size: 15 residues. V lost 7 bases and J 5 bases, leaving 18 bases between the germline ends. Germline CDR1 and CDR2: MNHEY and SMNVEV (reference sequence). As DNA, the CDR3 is TGTGCCAGCAACCAGGCAGGGCTGATTGATCAGCCCCAGCATTTT. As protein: CASNQAGLIDQPQHF.

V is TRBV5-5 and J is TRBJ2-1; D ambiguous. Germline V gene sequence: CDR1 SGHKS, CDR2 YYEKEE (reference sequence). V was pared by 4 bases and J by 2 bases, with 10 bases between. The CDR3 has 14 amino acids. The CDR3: CASSLVVPYNEQFF. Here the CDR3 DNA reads TGTGCCAGCAGCCTCGTCGTCCCCTACAATGAGCAGTTCTTC.

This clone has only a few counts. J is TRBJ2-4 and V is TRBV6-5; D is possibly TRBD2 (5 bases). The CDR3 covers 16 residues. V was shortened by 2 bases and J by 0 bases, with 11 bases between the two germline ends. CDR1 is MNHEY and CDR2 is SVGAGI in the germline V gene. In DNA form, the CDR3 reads TGTGCCAGCAGTTACGGGATAGCGTTAGCCAAAAACATTCAGTACTTC. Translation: CASSYGIALAKNIQYF.

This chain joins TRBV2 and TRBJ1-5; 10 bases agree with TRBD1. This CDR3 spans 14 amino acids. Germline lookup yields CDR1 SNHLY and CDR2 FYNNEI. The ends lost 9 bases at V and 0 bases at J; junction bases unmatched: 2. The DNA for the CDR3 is TGTGCCAGTCGACAGGGGGCTAGCAATCAGCCCCAGCATTTT. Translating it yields CASRQGASNQPQHF.

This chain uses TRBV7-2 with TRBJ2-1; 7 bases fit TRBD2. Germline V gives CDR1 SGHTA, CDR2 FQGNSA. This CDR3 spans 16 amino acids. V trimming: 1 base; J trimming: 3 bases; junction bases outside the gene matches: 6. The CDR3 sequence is CASSLVASGYYNEQFF. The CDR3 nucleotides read TGTGCCAGCAGCTTAGTTGCTAGCGGATACTACAATGAGCAGTTCTTC.

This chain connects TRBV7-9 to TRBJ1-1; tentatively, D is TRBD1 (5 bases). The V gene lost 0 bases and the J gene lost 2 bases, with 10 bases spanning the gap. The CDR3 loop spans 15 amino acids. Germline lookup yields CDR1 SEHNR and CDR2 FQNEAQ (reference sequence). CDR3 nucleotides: TGTGCCAGCAGCTTAGCCAGGGTGGGCAACACTGAAGCTTTCTTT. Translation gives CASSLARVGNTEAFF.

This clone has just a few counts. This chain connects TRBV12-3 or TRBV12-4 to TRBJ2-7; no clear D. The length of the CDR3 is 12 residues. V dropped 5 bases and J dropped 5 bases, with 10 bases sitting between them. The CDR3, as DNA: TGTGCCAGCAGTCCCCAGATCCACGAGCAGTACTTC. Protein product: CASSPQIHEQYF.

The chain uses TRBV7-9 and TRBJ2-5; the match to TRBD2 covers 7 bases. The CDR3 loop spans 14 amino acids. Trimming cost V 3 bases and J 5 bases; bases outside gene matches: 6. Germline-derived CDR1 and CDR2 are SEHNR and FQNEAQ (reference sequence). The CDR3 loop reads CASSLGGSGETQYF. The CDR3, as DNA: TGTGCCAGCAGCTTGGGCGGGAGCGGTGAGACCCAGTACTTC.

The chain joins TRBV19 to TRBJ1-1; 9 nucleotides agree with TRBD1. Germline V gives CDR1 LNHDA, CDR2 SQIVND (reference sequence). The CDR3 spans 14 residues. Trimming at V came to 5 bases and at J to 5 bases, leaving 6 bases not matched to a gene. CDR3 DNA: TGTGCCAGTAGTCCTACAGGGGGCGCGACTGAAGCTTTCTTT. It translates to CASSPTGGATEAFF.

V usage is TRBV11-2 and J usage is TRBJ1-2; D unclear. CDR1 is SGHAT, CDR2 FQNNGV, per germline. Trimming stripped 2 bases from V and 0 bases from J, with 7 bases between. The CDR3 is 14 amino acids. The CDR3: CASSLLGTNYGYTF. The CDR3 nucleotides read TGTGCCAGCAGCTTACTTGGCACTAACTATGGCTACACCTTC.